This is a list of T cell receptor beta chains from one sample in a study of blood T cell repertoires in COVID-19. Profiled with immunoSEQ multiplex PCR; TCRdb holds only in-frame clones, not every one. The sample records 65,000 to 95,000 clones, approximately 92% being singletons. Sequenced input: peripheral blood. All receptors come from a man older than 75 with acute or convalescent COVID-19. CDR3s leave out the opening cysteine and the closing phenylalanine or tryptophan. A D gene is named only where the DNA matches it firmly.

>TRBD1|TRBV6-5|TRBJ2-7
ASSYSHQGAYEQY
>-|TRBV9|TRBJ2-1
ASSVAGRANEQF
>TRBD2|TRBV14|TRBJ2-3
ASSQEGSTSGRLTQY
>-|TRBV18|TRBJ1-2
ASSPPGQGRPYGYT
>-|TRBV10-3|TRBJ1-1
AITEGTIDTEAF
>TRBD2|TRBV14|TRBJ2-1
ASSQEAGEWGGEQF
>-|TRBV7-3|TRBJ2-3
ASSLSGFTDTQY
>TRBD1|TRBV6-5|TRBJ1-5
ASSDVDRANQPQH
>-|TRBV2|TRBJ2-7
ASSGTGFEQY
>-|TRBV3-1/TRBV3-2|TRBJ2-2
ASSPPRGGPNTGELF
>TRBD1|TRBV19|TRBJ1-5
ASSPGQGVGPNQPQH
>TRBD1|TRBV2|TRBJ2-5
ASSSGDRGPETQY
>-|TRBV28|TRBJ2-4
ASSLGGFGKNIQY
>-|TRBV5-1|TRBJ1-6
ASSIDFNSPLH
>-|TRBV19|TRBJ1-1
ASSPPPGGSDPAEAF
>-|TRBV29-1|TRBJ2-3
SVGGPAGSGNTQY
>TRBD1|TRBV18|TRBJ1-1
ASSPRGQGMNTEAF
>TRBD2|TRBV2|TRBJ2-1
ASRDNTGTSGSNSYNEQF
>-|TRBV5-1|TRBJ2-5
ASSGGASETQY